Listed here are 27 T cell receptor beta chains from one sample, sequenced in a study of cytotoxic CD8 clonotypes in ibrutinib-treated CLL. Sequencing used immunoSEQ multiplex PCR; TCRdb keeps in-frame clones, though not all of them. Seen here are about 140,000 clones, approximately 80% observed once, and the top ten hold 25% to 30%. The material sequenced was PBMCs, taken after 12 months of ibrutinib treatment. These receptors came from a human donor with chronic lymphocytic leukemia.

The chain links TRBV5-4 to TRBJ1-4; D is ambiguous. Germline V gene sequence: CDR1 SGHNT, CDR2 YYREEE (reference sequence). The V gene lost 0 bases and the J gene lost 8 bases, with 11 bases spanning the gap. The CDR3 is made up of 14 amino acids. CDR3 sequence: CASSLGRQAEKLFF. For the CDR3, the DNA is TGTGCCAGCAGCTTGGGCCGTCAGGCAGAAAAACTGTTTTTT.

CDR3 protein: CASSIFQGNEKLFF. The CDR3 nucleotides read TGTGCCAGTAGTATATTCCAGGGTAATGAAAAACTGTTTTTT. The genes are TRBV19 and TRBJ1-4; tentatively, D is TRBD1 (5 bases). The germline V gene encodes CDR1 LNHDA and CDR2 SQIVND (reference sequence). CDR3 size: 14 residues. V was trimmed by 2 bases and J by 4 bases, leaving 8 bases between them.

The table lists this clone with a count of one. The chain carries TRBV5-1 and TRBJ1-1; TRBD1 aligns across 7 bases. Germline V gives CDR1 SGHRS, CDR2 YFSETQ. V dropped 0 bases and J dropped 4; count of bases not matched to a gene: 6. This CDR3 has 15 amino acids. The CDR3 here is CASSLATGPFTEAFF. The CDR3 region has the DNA TGCGCCAGCAGCTTGGCGACAGGGCCGTTCACTGAAGCTTTCTTT. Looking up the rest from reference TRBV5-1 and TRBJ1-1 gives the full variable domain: KAGVTQTPRYLIKTRGQQVTLSCSPISGHRSVSWYQQTPGQGLQFLFEYFSETQRNKGNFPGRFSGRQFSNSRSEMNVSTLELGDSALYLCASSLATGPFTEAFFGQGTRLTVV.

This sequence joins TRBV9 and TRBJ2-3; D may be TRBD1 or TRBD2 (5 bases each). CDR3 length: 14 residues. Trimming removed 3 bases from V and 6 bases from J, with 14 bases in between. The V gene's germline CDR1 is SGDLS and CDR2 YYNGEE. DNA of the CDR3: TGTGCCAGCAGCGGGGGGAGTCCCCACGATACGCAGTATTTT. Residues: CASSGGSPHDTQYF.

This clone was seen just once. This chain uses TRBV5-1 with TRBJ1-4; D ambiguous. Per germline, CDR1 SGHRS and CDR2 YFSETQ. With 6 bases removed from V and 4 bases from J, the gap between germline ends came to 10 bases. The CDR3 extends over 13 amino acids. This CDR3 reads CASMGQSNEKLFF. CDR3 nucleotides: TGCGCCAGCATGGGTCAGAGTAATGAAAAACTGTTTTTT.

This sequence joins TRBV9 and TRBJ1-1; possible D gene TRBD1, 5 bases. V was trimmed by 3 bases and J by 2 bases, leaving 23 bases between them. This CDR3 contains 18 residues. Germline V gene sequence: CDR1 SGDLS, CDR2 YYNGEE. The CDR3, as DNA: TGTGCCAGCAGCGCCCCACCTTGGGACGCAGGTTTCAACACTGAAGCTTTCTTT. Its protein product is CASSAPPWDAGFNTEAFF.

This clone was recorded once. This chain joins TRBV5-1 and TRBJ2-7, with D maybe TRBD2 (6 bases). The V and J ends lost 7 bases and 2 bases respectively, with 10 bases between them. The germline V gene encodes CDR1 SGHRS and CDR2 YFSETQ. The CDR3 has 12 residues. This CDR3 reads CASSGGPYEQYF. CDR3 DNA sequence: TGCGCCAGCTCCGGGGGTCCCTACGAGCAGTACTTC.

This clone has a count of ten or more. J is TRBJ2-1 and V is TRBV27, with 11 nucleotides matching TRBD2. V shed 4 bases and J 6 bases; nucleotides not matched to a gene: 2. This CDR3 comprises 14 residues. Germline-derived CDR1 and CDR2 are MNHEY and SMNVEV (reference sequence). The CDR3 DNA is TGTGCCAGCAGTTCGGGACTAGCGGCCAATGAGCAGTTCTTC. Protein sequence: CASSSGLAANEQFF.

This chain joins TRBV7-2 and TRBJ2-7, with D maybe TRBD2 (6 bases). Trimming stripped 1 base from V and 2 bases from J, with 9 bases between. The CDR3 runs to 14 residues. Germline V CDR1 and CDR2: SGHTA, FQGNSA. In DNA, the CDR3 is TGTGCCAGCAGCTTAGGGGTAGCGGCCTACGAGCAGTACTTC. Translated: CASSLGVAAYEQYF. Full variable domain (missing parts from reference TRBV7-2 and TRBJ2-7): GAGVSQSPSNKVTEKGKDVELRCDPISGHTALYWYRQSLGQGLEFLIYFQGNSAPDKSGLPSDRFSAERTGGSVSTLTIQRTQQEDSAVYLCASSLGVAAYEQYFGPGTRLTVT.

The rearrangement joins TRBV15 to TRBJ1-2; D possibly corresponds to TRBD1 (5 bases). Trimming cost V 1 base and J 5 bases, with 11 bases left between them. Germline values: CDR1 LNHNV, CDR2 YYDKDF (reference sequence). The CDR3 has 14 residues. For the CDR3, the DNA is TGTGCCACCAGCAGAGCCACAGGTTTATATGGCTACACCTTC. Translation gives CATSRATGLYGYTF. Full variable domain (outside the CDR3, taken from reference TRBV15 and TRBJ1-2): DAMVIQNPRYQVTQFGKPVTLSCSQTLNHNVMYWYQQKSSQAPKLLFHYYDKDFNNEADTPDNFQSRRPNTSFCFLDIRSPGLGDTAMYLCATSRATGLYGYTFGSGTRLTVV.

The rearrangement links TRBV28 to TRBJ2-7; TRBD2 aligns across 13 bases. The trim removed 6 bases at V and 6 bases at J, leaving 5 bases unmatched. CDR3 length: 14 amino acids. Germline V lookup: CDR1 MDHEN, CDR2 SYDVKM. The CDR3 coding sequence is TGTGCCAGCAGGACTAGCGGGGGGCCCCCCGAGCAGTACTTC. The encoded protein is CASRTSGGPPEQYF. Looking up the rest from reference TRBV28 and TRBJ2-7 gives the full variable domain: DVKVTQSSRYLVKRTGEKVFLECVQDMDHENMFWYRQDPGLGLRLIYFSYDVKMKEKGDIPEGYSVSREKKERFSLILESASTNQTSMYLCASRTSGGPPEQYFGPGTRLTVT.

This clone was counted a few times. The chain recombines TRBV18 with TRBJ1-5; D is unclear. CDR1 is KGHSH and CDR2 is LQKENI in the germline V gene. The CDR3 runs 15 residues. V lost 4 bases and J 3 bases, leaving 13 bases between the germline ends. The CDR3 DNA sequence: TGTGCCAGCTCACTCCTGGAGGGAGACAATCAGCCCCAGCATTTT. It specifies CASSLLEGDNQPQHF.

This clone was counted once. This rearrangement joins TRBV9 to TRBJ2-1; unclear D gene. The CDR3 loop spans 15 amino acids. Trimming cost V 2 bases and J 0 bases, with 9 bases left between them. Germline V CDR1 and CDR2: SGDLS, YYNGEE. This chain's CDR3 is CASSVSLSSYNEQFF. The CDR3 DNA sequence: TGTGCCAGCAGCGTTAGCCTTTCCTCCTACAATGAGCAGTTCTTC.

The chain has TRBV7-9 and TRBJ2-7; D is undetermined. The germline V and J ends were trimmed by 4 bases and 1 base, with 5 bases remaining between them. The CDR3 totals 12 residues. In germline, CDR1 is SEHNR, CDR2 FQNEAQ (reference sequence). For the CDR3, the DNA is TGTGCCAGCAGCTCAAGTTCCTACGAGCAGTACTTC. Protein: CASSSSSYEQYF.

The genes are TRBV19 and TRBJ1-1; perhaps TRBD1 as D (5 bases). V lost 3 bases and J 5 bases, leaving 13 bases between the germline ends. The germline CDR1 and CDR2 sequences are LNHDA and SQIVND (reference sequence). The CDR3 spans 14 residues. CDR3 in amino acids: CASSIGRGWTEAFF. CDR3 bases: TGTGCCAGTAGTATCGGGCGGGGGTGGACTGAAGCTTTCTTT.

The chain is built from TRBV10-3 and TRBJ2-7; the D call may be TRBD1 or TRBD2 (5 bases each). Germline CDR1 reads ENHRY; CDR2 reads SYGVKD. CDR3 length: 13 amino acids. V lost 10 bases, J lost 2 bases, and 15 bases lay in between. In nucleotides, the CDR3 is TGTGCCACAGGGTTTGAGGGAACCTACGAGCAGTACTTC. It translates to CATGFEGTYEQYF.

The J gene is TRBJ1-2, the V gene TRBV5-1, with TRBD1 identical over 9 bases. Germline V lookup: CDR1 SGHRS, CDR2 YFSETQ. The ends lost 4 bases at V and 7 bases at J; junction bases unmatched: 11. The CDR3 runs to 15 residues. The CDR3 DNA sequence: TGCGCCAGCAGCAGGGGACAGGGCGCAATTTTTGGCTACACCTTC. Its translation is CASSRGQGAIFGYTF.

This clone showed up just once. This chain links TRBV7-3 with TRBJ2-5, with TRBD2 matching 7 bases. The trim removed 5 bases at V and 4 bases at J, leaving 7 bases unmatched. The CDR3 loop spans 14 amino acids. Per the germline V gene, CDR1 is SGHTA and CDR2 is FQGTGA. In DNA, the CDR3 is TGTGCCAGCAGCCAAAATAGCGGGTTAGAGACCCAGTACTTC. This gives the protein CASSQNSGLETQYF. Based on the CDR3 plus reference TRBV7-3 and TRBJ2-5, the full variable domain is GAGVSQTPSNKVTEKGKYVELRCDPISGHTALYWYRQSLGQGPEFLIYFQGTGAADDSGLPNDRFFAVRPEGSVSTLKIQRTERGDSAVYLCASSQNSGLETQYFGPGTRLLVL.

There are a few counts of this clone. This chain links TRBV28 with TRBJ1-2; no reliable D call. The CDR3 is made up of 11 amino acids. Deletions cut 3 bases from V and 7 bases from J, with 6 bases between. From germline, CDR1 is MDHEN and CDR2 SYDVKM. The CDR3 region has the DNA TGTGCCAGCAGTTTTTTGAGTGGCTACACCTTC. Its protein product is CASSFLSGYTF.

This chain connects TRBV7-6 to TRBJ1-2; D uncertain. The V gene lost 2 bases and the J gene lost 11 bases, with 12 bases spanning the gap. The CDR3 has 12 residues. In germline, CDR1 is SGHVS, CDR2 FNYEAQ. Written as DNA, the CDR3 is TGTGCCAGCAGCTTAAAAGGGTACCGGTACACCTTC. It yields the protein CASSLKGYRYTF. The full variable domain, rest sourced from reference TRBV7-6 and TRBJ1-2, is GAGVSQSPRYKVTKRGQDVALRCDPISGHVSLYWYRQALGQGPEFLTYFNYEAQQDKSGLPNDRFSAERPEGSISTLTIQRTEQRDSAMYRCASSLKGYRYTFGSGTRLTVV.

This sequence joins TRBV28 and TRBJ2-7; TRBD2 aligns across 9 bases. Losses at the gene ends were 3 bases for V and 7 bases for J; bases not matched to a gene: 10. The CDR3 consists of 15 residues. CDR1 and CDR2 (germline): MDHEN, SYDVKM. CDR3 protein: CASSLMAGGPREQYF. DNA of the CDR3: TGTGCCAGCAGTTTGATGGCGGGAGGGCCACGAGAGCAGTACTTC.

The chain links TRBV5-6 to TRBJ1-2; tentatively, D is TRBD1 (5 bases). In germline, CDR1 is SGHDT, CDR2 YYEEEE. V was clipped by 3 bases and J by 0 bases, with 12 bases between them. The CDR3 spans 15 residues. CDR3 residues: CASSYWGTTNYGYTF. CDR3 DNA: TGTGCCAGCAGCTATTGGGGGACCACTAACTATGGCTACACCTTC.

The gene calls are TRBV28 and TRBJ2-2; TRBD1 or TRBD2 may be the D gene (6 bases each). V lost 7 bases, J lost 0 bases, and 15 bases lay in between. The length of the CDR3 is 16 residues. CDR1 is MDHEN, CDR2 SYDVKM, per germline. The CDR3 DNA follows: TGTGCCAGCACCCTAGGGGGGATAACGAACACCGGGGAGCTGTTTTTT. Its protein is CASTLGGITNTGELFF. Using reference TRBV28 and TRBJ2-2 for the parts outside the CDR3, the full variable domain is DVKVTQSSRYLVKRTGEKVFLECVQDMDHENMFWYRQDPGLGLRLIYFSYDVKMKEKGDIPEGYSVSREKKERFSLILESASTNQTSMYLCASTLGGITNTGELFFGEGSRLTVL.

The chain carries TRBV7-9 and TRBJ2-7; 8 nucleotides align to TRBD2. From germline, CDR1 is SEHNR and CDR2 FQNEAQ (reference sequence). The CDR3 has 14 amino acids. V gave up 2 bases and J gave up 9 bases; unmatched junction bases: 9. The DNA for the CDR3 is TGTGCCAGCAGCTTATCGGGACTAGAAGTCGGGCAGTACTTC. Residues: CASSLSGLEVGQYF. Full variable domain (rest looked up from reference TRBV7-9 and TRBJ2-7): DTGVSQNPRHKITKRGQNVTFRCDPISEHNRLYWYRQTLGQGPEFLTYFQNEAQLEKSRLLSDRFSAERPKGSFSTLEIQRTEQGDSAMYLCASSLSGLEVGQYFGPGTRLTVT.

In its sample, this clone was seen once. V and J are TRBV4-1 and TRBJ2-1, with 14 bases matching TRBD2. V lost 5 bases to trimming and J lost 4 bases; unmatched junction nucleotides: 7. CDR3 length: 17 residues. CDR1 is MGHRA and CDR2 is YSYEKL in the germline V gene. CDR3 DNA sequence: TGCGCCAGCAGCGTCGGGACTAGCGGGAGAGGGTACAATGAGCAGTTCTTC. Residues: CASSVGTSGRGYNEQFF.

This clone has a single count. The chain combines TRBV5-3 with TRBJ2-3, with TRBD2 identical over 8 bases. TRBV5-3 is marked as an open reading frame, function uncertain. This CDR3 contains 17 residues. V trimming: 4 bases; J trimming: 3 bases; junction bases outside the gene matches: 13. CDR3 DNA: TGTGCCAGAAGCCGCCCAGAGCGGGAGCGGGGTACAGATACGCAGTATTTT. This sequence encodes CARSRPERERGTDTQYF.

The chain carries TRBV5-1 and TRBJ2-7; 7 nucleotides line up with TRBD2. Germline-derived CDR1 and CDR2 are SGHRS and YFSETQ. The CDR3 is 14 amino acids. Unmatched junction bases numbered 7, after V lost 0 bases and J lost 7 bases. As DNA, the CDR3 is TGCGCCAGCAGCTTGGTTGCGGGAGCTAAAGAGCAGTACTTC. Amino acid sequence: CASSLVAGAKEQYF.